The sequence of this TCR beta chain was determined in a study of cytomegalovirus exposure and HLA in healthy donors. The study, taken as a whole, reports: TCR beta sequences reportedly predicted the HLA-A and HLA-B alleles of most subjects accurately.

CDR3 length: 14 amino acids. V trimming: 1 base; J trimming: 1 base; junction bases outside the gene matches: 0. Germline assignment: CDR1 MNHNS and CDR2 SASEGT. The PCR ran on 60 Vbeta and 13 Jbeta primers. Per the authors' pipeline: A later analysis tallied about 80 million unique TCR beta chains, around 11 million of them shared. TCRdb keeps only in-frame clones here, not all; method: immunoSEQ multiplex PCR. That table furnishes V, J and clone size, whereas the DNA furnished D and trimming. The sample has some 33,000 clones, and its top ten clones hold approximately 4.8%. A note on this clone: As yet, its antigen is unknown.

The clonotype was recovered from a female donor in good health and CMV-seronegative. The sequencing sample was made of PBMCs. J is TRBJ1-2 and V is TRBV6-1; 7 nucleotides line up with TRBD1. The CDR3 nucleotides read TGTGCCAGCAGTGAAGGGGACAGTAACTATGGCTACACCTTC. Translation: CASSEGDSNYGYTF.